One and the same sample provided the 13 T cell receptor beta chains below, sequenced in a study of blood T cell repertoires in COVID-19. Assay: immunoSEQ multiplex PCR; the TCRdb copy retains only in-frame clones and omits some. The sample shows under 45,000 clones, about three quarters of them seen only once. The sample taken for sequencing was peripheral blood. The receptors derive from a man in his fifties or sixties with active COVID-19.

The J gene is TRBJ2-1, the V gene TRBV5-4; the match to TRBD2 covers 11 bases. V dropped 5 bases and J dropped 8; count of bases not matched to a gene: 9. Germline-derived CDR1 and CDR2 are SGHNT and YYREEE (reference sequence). The CDR3 loop spans 15 amino acids. The CDR3 reads CASSFSGRVWDEQFF. The CDR3 nucleotides are TGTGCCAGCAGTTTTAGCGGGAGGGTATGGGATGAGCAGTTCTTC.

This clone appeared a few times. The V gene is TRBV30, the J gene TRBJ2-6; 9 positions match TRBD1. J was trimmed by 1 base and V by 0 bases; bases with no gene match: 7. This CDR3 has 18 amino acids. The germline V gene encodes CDR1 GTSNPN and CDR2 SVGIG (reference sequence). In nucleotides, the CDR3 is TGTGCCTGGAGTGTATTTGGACAGGGGCTTTCTGGGGCCAACGTCCTGACTTTC. Its protein is CAWSVFGQGLSGANVLTF.

The chain employs TRBV7-6 and TRBJ2-2, with no clear D. Germline V CDR1 and CDR2: SGHVS, FNYEAQ. V was clipped by 2 bases and J by 4 bases, with 14 bases between them. The CDR3 extends over 16 amino acids. This CDR3 is CASSLSEPGLTGELFF. In DNA form, the CDR3 reads TGTGCCAGCAGCTTATCGGAACCGGGTCTCACCGGGGAGCTGTTTTTT.

The CDR3, as DNA: TGTGCCAGCAGCTTCCCTCAGGGATTGGACACCGGGGAGCTGTTTTTT. Protein product: CASSFPQGLDTGELFF. The J gene is TRBJ2-2, the V gene TRBV5-4, with a possible D match to TRBD1 (5 bases). The CDR3 totals 16 residues. Germline lookup yields CDR1 SGHNT and CDR2 YYREEE (reference sequence). The V gene lost 2 bases and the J gene lost 3 bases, with 14 bases spanning the gap.

This chain uses TRBV5-1 with TRBJ1-1; D gene ambiguous. V gave up 0 bases and J gave up 3 bases, with 12 bases separating them. The CDR3 sequence is 15 residues long. From germline, CDR1 is SGHRS and CDR2 YFSETQ. CDR3 in amino acids: CASSLGRVEYTEAFF. CDR3 nucleotide sequence: TGCGCCAGCAGCTTGGGGAGGGTGGAGTACACTGAAGCTTTCTTT.

The chain uses TRBV28 and TRBJ1-3, with D perhaps matching TRBD1 (6 bases). This CDR3 is 14 amino acids long. Trimming cost V 6 bases and J 4 bases, with 13 bases left between them. The germline V gene has CDR1 MDHEN and CDR2 SYDVKM. In DNA, the CDR3 is TGTGCCAGCAGCCTCCCACAGGGAGGAAACACCATATATTTT. Translation: CASSLPQGGNTIYF.

This clone was picked up a small number of times. V gene TRBV3-1 (or the pseudogene TRBV3-2) combines with J gene TRBJ1-6; 7 bases are shared with TRBD1. V dropped 1 base and J dropped 7; count of bases not matched to a gene: 4. Germline-derived CDR1 and CDR2 are LGHDT and YNNKEL (reference sequence). The CDR3 loop spans 15 amino acids. The CDR3 nucleotides are TGTGCCAGCAGCCAAGCGCAGGGGGTAAATTCACCCCTCCACTTT. Its translation is CASSQAQGVNSPLHF.

This chain joins TRBV5-1 and TRBJ2-5; tentatively, D is TRBD1 (6 bases). The J call may not be correct, given that the DNA end is closer to TRBJ2-7. CDR1 SGHRS and CDR2 YFSETQ come from the germline V gene. The CDR3 has 13 amino acids. CDR3 in DNA: TGCGCCAGCAGCCCCTCGACAGGCTACGAGCAGTACTTC. Its protein product is CASSPSTGYEQYF.

This chain links TRBV7-9 with TRBJ2-3; 8 nucleotides agree with TRBD1. Per germline, CDR1 SEHNR and CDR2 FQNEAQ (reference sequence). The V segment lost 3 bases and the J segment 3 bases; nucleotides outside the gene matches: 8. The CDR3 sequence is 16 residues long. CDR3 amino acids: CASSLRLGQGTDTQYF. DNA for the CDR3: TGTGCCAGCAGCTTGAGGCTCGGACAGGGTACAGATACGCAGTATTTT. Using reference TRBV7-9 and TRBJ2-3 for the parts outside the CDR3, the full variable domain is DTGVSQNPRHKITKRGQNVTFRCDPISEHNRLYWYRQTLGQGPEFLTYFQNEAQLEKSRLLSDRFSAERPKGSFSTLEIQRTEQGDSAMYLCASSLRLGQGTDTQYFGPGTRLTVL.

The chain uses TRBV5-1 and TRBJ1-6, with D tentatively TRBD1 (5 bases). Germline CDR1 and CDR2: SGHRS and YFSETQ. Between the trimmed V and J ends, which lost 0 bases and 6 bases, there was a span of 19 bases. The CDR3 sequence is 18 residues long. The chain's CDR3 is CASSLASRTRVFNSPLHF. DNA of the CDR3: TGCGCCAGCAGCTTGGCCTCCCGGACCAGGGTGTTTAATTCACCCCTCCACTTT.

This chain links TRBV15 with TRBJ1-4, with TRBD1 identical over 9 bases. The CDR3 loop spans 13 amino acids. The J segment lost 16 bases and the V segment lost 0 bases, leaving 6 bases of the junction unmatched. Germline-derived CDR1 and CDR2 are LNHNV and YYDKDF (reference sequence). The CDR3 coding sequence is TGTGCCACCAGCAGAGACTGGGACAGGGTTCCGTTTTTT. This sequence encodes CATSRDWDRVPFF.

This clone occurred a few times. The rearrangement joins TRBV4-3 to TRBJ2-5; D may be TRBD1 (5 bases). V was pared by 0 bases and J by 5 bases, with 13 bases between. This CDR3 region has 15 residues. From germline, CDR1 is LGHNA and CDR2 YSLEER. The CDR3: CASSQDIQGWETQYF. In DNA form, the CDR3 reads TGCGCCAGCAGCCAAGATATTCAGGGCTGGGAGACCCAGTACTTC.

The V call is TRBV19, the J call TRBJ2-5; 7 nucleotides align to TRBD1. This CDR3 has 13 amino acids. With 4 bases clipped from V and 4 bases from J, the junction kept 3 bases outside the gene matches. CDR1 and CDR2 from the germline V gene are LNHDA and SQIVND (reference sequence). The CDR3 sequence is CASSTTGAETQYF. The CDR3 nucleotides read TGTGCCAGTAGTACCACAGGGGCAGAGACCCAGTACTTC.